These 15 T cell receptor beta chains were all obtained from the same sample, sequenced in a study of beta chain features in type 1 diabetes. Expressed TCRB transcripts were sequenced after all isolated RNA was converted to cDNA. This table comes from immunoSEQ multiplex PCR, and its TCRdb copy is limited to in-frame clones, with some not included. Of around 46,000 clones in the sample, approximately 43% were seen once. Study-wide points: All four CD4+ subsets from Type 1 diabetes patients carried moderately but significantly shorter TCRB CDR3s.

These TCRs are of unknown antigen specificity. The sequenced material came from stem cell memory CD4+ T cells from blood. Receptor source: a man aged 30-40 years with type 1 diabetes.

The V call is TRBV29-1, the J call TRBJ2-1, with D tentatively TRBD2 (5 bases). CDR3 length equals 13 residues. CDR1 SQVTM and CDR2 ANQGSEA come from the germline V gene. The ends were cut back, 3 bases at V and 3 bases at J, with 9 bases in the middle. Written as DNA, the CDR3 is TGCAGCGTTGATGGGCGGGTCTACAATGAGCAGTTCTTC. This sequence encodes CSVDGRVYNEQFF.

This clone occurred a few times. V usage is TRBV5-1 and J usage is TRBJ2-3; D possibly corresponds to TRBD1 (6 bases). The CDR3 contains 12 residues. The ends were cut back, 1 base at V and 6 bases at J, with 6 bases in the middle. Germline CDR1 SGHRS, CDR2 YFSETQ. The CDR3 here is CASSLTGDTQYF. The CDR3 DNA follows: TGCGCCAGCAGCTTGACAGGGGATACGCAGTATTTT.

The CDR3 bases are TGTGCCAGCAGTTACGGGGGCAGGGTCGGAGAAAAACTGTTTTTT. As protein: CASSYGGRVGEKLFF. The V gene is TRBV6-6, the J gene TRBJ1-4; perhaps TRBD1 as D (6 bases). Trimming took 2 bases from V and 8 from J, leaving 15 bases between them. Germline V gene lookup returns CDR1 MNHNY and CDR2 SVGAGI (reference sequence). The CDR3 loop spans 15 amino acids.

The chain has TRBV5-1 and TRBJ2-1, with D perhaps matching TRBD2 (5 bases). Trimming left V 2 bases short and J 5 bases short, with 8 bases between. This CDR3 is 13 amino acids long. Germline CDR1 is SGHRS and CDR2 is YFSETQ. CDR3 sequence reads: CASSLGSDNEQFF. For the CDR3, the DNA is TGCGCCAGCAGCTTAGGGAGCGACAATGAGCAGTTCTTC.

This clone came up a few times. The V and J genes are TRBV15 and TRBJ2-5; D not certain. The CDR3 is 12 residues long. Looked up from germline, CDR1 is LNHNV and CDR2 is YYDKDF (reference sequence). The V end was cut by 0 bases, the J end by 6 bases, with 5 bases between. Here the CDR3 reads CATSRDVKTQYF. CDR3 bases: TGTGCCACCAGCAGAGATGTTAAGACCCAGTACTTC.

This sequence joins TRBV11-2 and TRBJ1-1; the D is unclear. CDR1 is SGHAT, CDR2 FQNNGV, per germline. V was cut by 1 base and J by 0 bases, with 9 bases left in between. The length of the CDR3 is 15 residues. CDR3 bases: TGTGCCAGCAGCTTAGTCGGGGTCATGAACACTGAAGCTTTCTTT. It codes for CASSLVGVMNTEAFF.

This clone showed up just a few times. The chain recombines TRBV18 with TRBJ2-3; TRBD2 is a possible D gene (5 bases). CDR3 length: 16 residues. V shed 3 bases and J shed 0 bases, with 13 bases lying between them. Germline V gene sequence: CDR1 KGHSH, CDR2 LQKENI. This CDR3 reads CASSPFPADSTDTQYF. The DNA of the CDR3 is TGTGCCAGCTCACCTTTCCCAGCGGATAGCACAGATACGCAGTATTTT.

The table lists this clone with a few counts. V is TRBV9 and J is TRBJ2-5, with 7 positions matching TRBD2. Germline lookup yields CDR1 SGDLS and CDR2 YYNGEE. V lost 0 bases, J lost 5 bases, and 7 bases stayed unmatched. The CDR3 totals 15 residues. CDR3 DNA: TGTGCCAGCAGCGTAGGGACTAGGAGGGAGGAGACCCAGTACTTC. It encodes CASSVGTRREETQYF. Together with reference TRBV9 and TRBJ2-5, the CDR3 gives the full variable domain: DSGVTQTPKHLITATGQRVTLRCSPRSGDLSVYWYQQSLDQGLQFLIQYYNGEERAKGNILERFSAQQFPDLHSELNLSSLELGDSALYFCASSVGTRREETQYFGPGTRLLVL.

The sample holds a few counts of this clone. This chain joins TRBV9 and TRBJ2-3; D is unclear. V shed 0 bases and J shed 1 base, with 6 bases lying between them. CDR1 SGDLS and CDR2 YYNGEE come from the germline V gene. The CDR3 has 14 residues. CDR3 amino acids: CASSVDVGTDTQYF. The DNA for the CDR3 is TGTGCCAGCAGCGTAGATGTCGGCACAGATACGCAGTATTTT.

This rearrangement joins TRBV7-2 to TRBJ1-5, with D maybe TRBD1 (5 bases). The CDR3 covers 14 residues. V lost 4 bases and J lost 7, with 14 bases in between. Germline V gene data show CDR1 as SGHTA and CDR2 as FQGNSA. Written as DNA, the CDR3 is TGTGCCAGCAGCTCCGGCGGGGGGGTCCAGCCCCAGCATTTT. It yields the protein CASSSGGGVQPQHF.

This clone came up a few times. The CDR3 loop is CAATSDYGYTF. In DNA, the CDR3 is TGTGCCGCTACCTCCGACTATGGCTACACCTTC. The chain recombines TRBV28 with TRBJ1-2, with no clear D. The CDR3 sequence is 11 residues long. Trimming removed 11 bases from V and 3 bases from J, with 10 bases in between. CDR1 is MDHEN and CDR2 is SYDVKM in the germline V gene.

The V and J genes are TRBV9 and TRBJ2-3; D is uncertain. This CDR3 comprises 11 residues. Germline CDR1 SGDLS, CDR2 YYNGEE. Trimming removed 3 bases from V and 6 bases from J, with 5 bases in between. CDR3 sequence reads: CASSASDTQYF. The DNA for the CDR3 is TGTGCCAGCAGCGCTAGTGATACGCAGTATTTT. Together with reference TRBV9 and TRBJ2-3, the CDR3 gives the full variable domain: DSGVTQTPKHLITATGQRVTLRCSPRSGDLSVYWYQQSLDQGLQFLIQYYNGEERAKGNILERFSAQQFPDLHSELNLSSLELGDSALYFCASSASDTQYFGPGTRLTVL.

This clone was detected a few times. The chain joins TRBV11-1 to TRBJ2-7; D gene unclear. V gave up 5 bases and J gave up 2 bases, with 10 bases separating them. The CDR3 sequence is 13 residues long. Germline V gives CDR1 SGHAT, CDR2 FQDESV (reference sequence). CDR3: CASSEQITYEQYF. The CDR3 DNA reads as TGTGCCAGCAGCGAACAGATTACCTACGAGCAGTACTTC. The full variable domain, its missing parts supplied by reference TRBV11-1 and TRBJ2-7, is EAEVAQSPRYKITEKSQAVAFWCDPISGHATLYWYRQILGQGPELLVQFQDESVVDDSQLPKDRFSAERLKGVDSTLKIQPAELGDSAMYLCASSEQITYEQYFGPGTRLTVT.

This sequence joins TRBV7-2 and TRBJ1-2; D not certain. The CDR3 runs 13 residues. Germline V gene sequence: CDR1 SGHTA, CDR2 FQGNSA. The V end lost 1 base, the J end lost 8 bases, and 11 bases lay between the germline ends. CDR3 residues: CASSLVSRGGYTF. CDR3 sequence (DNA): TGTGCCAGCAGCTTAGTCAGTCGAGGGGGCTACACCTTC.

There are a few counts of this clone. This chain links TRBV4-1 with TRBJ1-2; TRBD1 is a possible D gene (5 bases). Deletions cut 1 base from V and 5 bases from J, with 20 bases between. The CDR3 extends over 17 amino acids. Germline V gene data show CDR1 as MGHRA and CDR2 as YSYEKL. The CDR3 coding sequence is TGCGCCAGCAGCCAAGGCAGGGTAGCGGAGGGTCGGTATGGCTACACCTTC. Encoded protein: CASSQGRVAEGRYGYTF.